A selection of T cell receptor beta chains follows, all from one sample in a study of T cell repertoires in cytomegalovirus infection. TCRdb itself ran the reads through MiXCR, one entry per CDR3 protein. The table includes about 230,000 distinct CDR3 sequences, over 20% detected once. The sequencing input was CD8+ T cells from PBMCs. All receptors derive from a human donor in good health (CMV status not recorded). Some clones in this sample may be carry-over from other donors' samples. Each CDR3 is given with its conserved first and last residue. The D gene is left open where the match is weak. Size is stated for part of the rows, as once, few or many counts, or as a class when the clone is expanded.

TRBJ2-2 few TRBD1 TRBV28 TGTGCCAGCAGTTTATACGGGACAGCCACCGGGGAGCTGTTTTTT CASSLYGTATGELFF
TRBJ2-1 few - TRBV27 TGTGCCAGCAGTTCGAGGAGGAATGAGCAGTTCTTC CASSSRRNEQFF
TRBJ1-1 - - TRBV3-1 TGTGCCAGCAGCCAAGATGCGCCAATGACAGCTTTCTTT CASSQDAPMTAFF
TRBJ1-6 many TRBD1 TRBV28 TGCCCAGCCCCGGGACAGGGAGGATGGTCACCCCTCCACTTT CPAPGQGGWSPLHF
TRBJ2-7 - - TRBV20-1 TGCAGTGCTAGAGATTCGTTAGGGAAAAGCTCCTACGAGCAGTACTTC CSARDSLGKSSYEQYF
TRBJ1-1 - - TRBV2 TGTGCCAGCAGTGATTTGGGCGATAAAGGGACGCGCACTGAAGCTTTCTTT CASSDLGDKGTRTEAFF
TRBJ1-5 few TRBD1 TRBV28 TGTGCCAGCAGTTCGACAGGGGGGGTTCGGCCCCAGCATTTT CASSSTGGVRPQHF
TRBJ2-7 - - TRBV5-8 TGTGCCAGCAACCTGGGACACAACTCCTACGAGCAGTACTTC CASNLGHNSYEQYF
TRBJ2-5 once TRBD2 TRBV2 TGTGCCAGCACCCCACTAGCGGGACAAGAGACCCAGTACTTC CASTPLAGQETQYF
TRBJ2-7 few - TRBV11-2 TGTGCCAGCAGCGACCGAACACGGGGCTACGAGCAGTACTTC CASSDRTRGYEQYF
TRBJ2-1 few - TRBV4-1 TGCGCCAGCAGCCAGGATAACGATGAGCAGTTCTTC CASSQDNDEQFF
TRBJ2-5 - - TRBV7-9 TGTGCCAGCAGCTTAGTCGGCAGTCAGGGGACCCAGTACTTC CASSLVGSQGTQYF
TRBJ1-1 - - TRBV5-1 TGCGCCAGCGGTCCTGGGGGCTCCGCCGACACTGAAGCTTTCTTT CASGPGGSADTEAFF
TRBJ1-2 many - TRBV29-1 TGCAGCGTTGAAGGGACTCAGAACTATGGCTACACCTTC CSVEGTQNYGYTF
TRBJ1-2 - - TRBV7-9 TGTGCCAGCACCCTCCCTAGCAGCTATGGCTACACCTTC CASTLPSSYGYTF
TRBJ2-7 few - TRBV7-6 TGTGCCAGCAGCTGGGGGCAGGATTACGAGCAGTACTTC CASSWGQDYEQYF
TRBJ1-6 - - TRBV28 TGTGCCAGCAGCTATTTTCTAGGTCTAAATTCACCCCTCCACTTT CASSYFLGLNSPLHF
TRBJ2-7 few - TRBV20-1 TGCAGTGCTAGGGCGAAGTACGAGCAGTACTTC CSARAKYEQYF
TRBJ1-6 many - TRBV20-1 TGCAGTGCACCGGGGGTACTGGATTCACCCCTCCACTTT CSAPGVLDSPLHF
TRBJ1-2 - TRBD1 TRBV20-1 TGCAGTGCTAGAGGGGGACAGGGAGCTAACTATGGCTACACCTTC CSARGGQGANYGYTF
TRBJ2-7 medium-sized - TRBV20-1 TGCAGTGCTAAGGGGGGGACCCCCTACGAGCAGTACTTC CSAKGGTPYEQYF
TRBJ2-2 many - TRBV12-3/TRBV12-4 TGTGCCAGCATGGAGGGAGCGAACACCGGGGAGCTGTTTTTT CASMEGANTGELFF
TRBJ1-5 few TRBD1 TRBV12-3/TRBV12-4 TGTGCCAGCAGTACCTGGGACAGGGAGCGAGCCCAGCATTTT CASSTWDRERAQHF
TRBJ1-4 - - TRBV6-5 TGTGCCAGCAGTTACTCGGTGACATTAGGGGGAACTAATGAAAAACTGTTTTTT CASSYSVTLGGTNEKLFF
TRBJ2-3 few - TRBV12-3/TRBV12-4 TGTGCCAGCAGTCTAAGGTCGGGTTACACAGATACGCAGTATTTT CASSLRSGYTDTQYF
TRBJ2-5 - - TRBV12-3/TRBV12-4 TGTGCCAGCAGTTTAAATTGGGCCTATCAAGAGACCCAGTACTTC CASSLNWAYQETQYF
TRBJ2-7 - TRBD2 TRBV28 TGTGCCAGCAGTCTCCCCCCCCCCGGGACTAGCGGGGGGTCCCCCTACGAGCAGTACTTC CASSLPPPGTSGGSPYEQYF
TRBJ2-2 few TRBD1 TRBV12-3/TRBV12-4 TGTGCCAGCAAGCTACAGGGGGCATGGACCGGGGAGCTGTTTTTT CASKLQGAWTGELFF
TRBJ2-1 few - TRBV20-1 TGCAGTGTCTCGGGGGGCGCCTCCTACAATGAGCAGTTCTTC CSVSGGASYNEQFF
TRBJ1-1 - - TRBV4-1 TGCGCCAGCAGCCAAGACGAATATAAAGCTTTCTTT CASSQDEYKAFF
TRBJ2-5 - - TRBV29-1 TGCAGCGTTGATTTCCCTCCCCCAGAGACCCAGTACTTC CSVDFPPPETQYF
TRBJ1-2 - - TRBV14 TGTGCCAGCAGCCAAGGCAGACCCTATGGCTACACCTTC CASSQGRPYGYTF
TRBJ2-2 - TRBD2 TRBV20-1 TGCAGTGCTCCCTCGGGGGGAGGTGGTCCCACCGGGGAGCTGTTTTTT CSAPSGGGGPTGELFF
TRBJ1-6 - - TRBV28 TGTGCCAGCAGTTTATCGCAGTTTAGCTCCTATAATTCACCCCTCCACTTT CASSLSQFSSYNSPLHF
TRBJ1-1 - - TRBV19 TGTGCCAGTAGGACAGGTATTAACACTGAAGCTTTCTTT CASRTGINTEAFF
TRBJ2-1 few TRBD1 TRBV29-1 TGCAGCGTTGTAGGACAGGGCCATTACAATGAGCAGTTCTTC CSVVGQGHYNEQFF
TRBJ2-5 - - TRBV29-1 TGCAGCGCTCTGCTACTGGGGGAGACCCAGTACTTC CSALLLGETQYF
TRBJ2-7 - TRBD2 TRBV6-2/TRBV6-3 TGTGCCAGCAGTTACCCCCTAGCGGGGTACTACGAGCAGTACTTC CASSYPLAGYYEQYF
TRBJ2-7 - TRBD2 TRBV6-2/TRBV6-3 TGTGCCAGCAGTTACCTACTAGCGGGGACCTCCCCGGTCGAGCAGTACTTC CASSYLLAGTSPVEQYF
TRBJ1-1 few - TRBV12-5 TGTGCTAGTGGTTTGGCCCAAGGACAGATCACTGAAGCTTTCTTT CASGLAQGQITEAFF
TRBJ2-1 few - TRBV2 TGTGCCAGCAGTGAGTGGACCGGGACCCACGACAATGAGCAGTTCTTC CASSEWTGTHDNEQFF
TRBJ2-1 - - TRBV12-3/TRBV12-4 TGTGCCAGCAGCTACGAGGGGCCGCGTTACAATGAGCAGTTCTTC CASSYEGPRYNEQFF
TRBJ2-2 many - TRBV28 TGTGCCAGCAGTTCCAGCACTAGCCCCGACACCGGGGAGCTGTTTTTT CASSSSTSPDTGELFF
TRBJ2-3 few TRBD2 TRBV2 TGTGCCAGCAGTGCCCCTAGCGGGGTTAGCACAGATACGCAGTATTTT CASSAPSGVSTDTQYF
TRBJ1-1 - - TRBV27 TGTGCCAGCAGTTTTGCGGGGTTAACTGAAGCTTTCTTT CASSFAGLTEAFF
TRBJ2-3 few - TRBV29-1 TGCAGCGTTGTAAGAGAATGGGTCTACACAGATACGCAGTATTTT CSVVREWVYTDTQYF
TRBJ1-5 - TRBD1 TRBV28 TGTGCCAGCAGCCCAGGGGGAGAGGGGCCCCAGCATTTT CASSPGGEGPQHF
TRBJ2-2 - - TRBV13 TGTGCCAGCAGCTCTATCAGGGACCCCGGGGAGCTGTTTTTT CASSSIRDPGELFF
TRBJ1-5 - - TRBV5-6 TGTGCCAGCAGCTCGCAGGGGTATAGCAATCAGCCCCAGCATTTT CASSSQGYSNQPQHF